This T cell receptor beta chain was observed in a study of blood T cell repertoires in COVID-19 (dated by TCRdb to the early 2020s). General notes on the study: Collaborator samples came from the United States, Italy and Spain and covered acute and convalescent phases of COVID-19. The sample metadata nearly always contained a de-identified subject ID, COVID-19 status, age in years and sex. A freely available public database, intended as a resource for researchers studying the immune response to SARS-CoV-2, is where the repertoires were released. The dataset comprised deeply sampled blood TCRbeta repertoires from subjects exposed to, actively infected with, or recovered from COVID-19. The material from the prospective study consisted of cDNA or gDNA derived from T cells, B-cell-depleted T cells, or PBMCs. Where available, HLA class I and class II types were obtained from metadata supplied by the sample provider rather than from assay-based typing. The samples were drawn from the first 160 participants of the ongoing ImmuneRACE study and from 1,254 subjects provided by 6 global collaborators. The investigation overall reported the following: The amount of clinical and demographic metadata varied by source and participant and was provided uncurated.

V lost 1 base and J lost 5 bases; the stretch between them is 12 bases long. Taken from the germline V gene, the CDR1 and CDR2 loops are SGHTA and FQGNSA. The CDR3 holds 14 amino acids from the cysteine to the phenylalanine. This entry keeps only the CDR3 DNA: 42 bases, framed from base 1. As regards this clone: This receptor's antigen is unknown. Per-base qualities were not stored, and no clone one base away is much larger.

The collaborating institutions used their own protocols to collect whole blood in K2EDTA tubes. For TCRbeta analysis, collaborators shipped samples in one of three forms: frozen whole blood, isolated PBMCs, or DNA extracted from either of those sample types. The immunoSEQ Assay, a bias-controlled multiplex PCR, was used to amplify TCRbeta CDR3 regions from genomic DNA. The authors' analysis ran thus. Nucleated cell counts per sample were estimated from amplification of reference gene primers within the assay. Sequence reads were collapsed and filtered to measure the absolute abundance of every unique TCRbeta CDR3 rearrangement. For each sample, productive Simpson clonality was calculated as the square root of Simpson's diversity index across productive rearrangements. TCRdb took this table from immuneACCESS and kept in-frame rearrangements with V and J called. Such tables lack part of the clones; where checked against another copy, unresolved V genes explain under half of the gap, and the rest is unexplained. V and J calls and clone size follow that table, whereas D and trimming were derived from the DNA. The sample table holds around 150,000 clones, of which roughly nine tenths were seen once. The ten largest account for approximately 2.9% of the sample.

The rearranged chain carries TRBV7-2 and TRBJ2-7, with no D gene named confidently. The receptor comes from a man in his fifties or sixties with acute or convalescent COVID-19. Sequencing was carried out using peripheral blood. CDR3 region: CASSLDAEINEQYF. At the DNA level, the sequence is TGTGCCAGCAGCTTAGATGCGGAAATCAACGAGCAGTACTTC.